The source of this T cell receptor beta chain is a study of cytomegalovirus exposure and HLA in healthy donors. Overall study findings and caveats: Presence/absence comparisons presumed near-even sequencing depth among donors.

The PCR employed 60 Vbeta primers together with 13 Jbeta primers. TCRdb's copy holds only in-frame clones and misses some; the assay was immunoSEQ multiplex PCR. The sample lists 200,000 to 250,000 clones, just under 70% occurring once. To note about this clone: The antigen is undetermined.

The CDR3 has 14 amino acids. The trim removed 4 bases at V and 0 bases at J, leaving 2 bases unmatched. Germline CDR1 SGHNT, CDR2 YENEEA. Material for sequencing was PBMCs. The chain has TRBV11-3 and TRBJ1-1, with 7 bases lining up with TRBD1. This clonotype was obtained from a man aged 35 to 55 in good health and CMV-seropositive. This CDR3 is CASSSGTVNTEAFF. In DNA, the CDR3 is TGTGCCAGCAGCTCGGGGACAGTGAACACTGAAGCTTTCTTT.